The 21 T cell receptor beta chains listed next were all sequenced from one sample in a study of T cell repertoires in cytomegalovirus infection. The antigens of these receptors remain unknown. TCRdb independently ran MiXCR on the reads; one entry per CDR3 protein. The sample holds under 500,000 distinct CDR3 sequences; 42% are singletons and the top ten take around 44%. The sequencing here drew on cultured PBMCs, taken from culture after CMV antigen stimulation. These receptors were obtained from a human donor in good health (CMV status not recorded). Some clones in this sample may be carry-over from other donors' samples.

This clonotype appeared a few times. CDR3 DNA: TGCGCCAGCAGCCAAGATGGGGTAGCGGTACAAGAGACCCAGTACTTC. Encoded protein: CASSQDGVAVQETQYF. The V call is TRBV4-3, the J call TRBJ2-5; D perhaps matches TRBD2 (6 bases). Germline CDR1 and CDR2: LGHNA and YSLEER. Trimming shortened V by 0 bases and J by 2 bases, and 13 bases separated the two germline ends. There are 16 residues in the CDR3.

The rearrangement links TRBV7-2 to TRBJ2-5; D may be TRBD2 (5 bases). CDR3 length equals 15 residues. Trimming cost V 1 base and J 0 bases, with 9 bases left between them. In germline, CDR1 is SGHTA, CDR2 FQGNSA. In DNA, the CDR3 is TGTGCCAGCAGCTTAGGGATTAGCGACCAAGAGACCCAGTACTTC. Translating gives CASSLGISDQETQYF.

This clonotype was seen a handful of times. As DNA, the CDR3 is TGTGCCAGCAGTTCCAATCCGGGACAGAGTTATTTCACAGATACGCAGTATTTT. Amino acids: CASSSNPGQSYFTDTQYF. This chain connects TRBV12-3 or TRBV12-4 to TRBJ2-3, with 7 bases fitting TRBD1. Germline trimming cut 4 bases from V and 2 bases from J; bases unmatched to any gene: 15. The CDR3 covers 18 residues.

The rearrangement uses TRBV7-2 and TRBJ1-5; TRBD1 aligns across 7 bases. The germline gives CDR1 SGHTA, CDR2 FQGNSA. The junction had 6 bases not matched to a gene; V was cut back by 1 base and J by 0 bases. The CDR3 sequence is 17 residues long. The CDR3 DNA sequence: TGTGCCAGCAGCTTAGTTGCCAGGGGGTCTAGCAATCAGCCCCAGCATTTT. Its translation is CASSLVARGSSNQPQHF.

This clonotype was seen more than once but under ten times. This chain uses TRBV11-2 with TRBJ2-2; no clear D. Germline CDR1 SGHAT, CDR2 FQNNGV. Trimming left V 2 bases short and J 1 base short, with 8 bases between. The length of the CDR3 is 15 residues. The CDR3 nucleotides are TGTGCCAGCAGCTTACGAAACCAGAACACCGGGGAGCTGTTTTTT. Protein: CASSLRNQNTGELFF.

This chain links TRBV6-2 or TRBV6-3 with TRBJ2-7; either TRBD1 or TRBD2 may supply D (5 bases each). Trimming pared 11 bases from V and 0 bases from J, leaving 11 bases between. The germline V gene encodes CDR1 MNHEY and CDR2 SVGEGT. The CDR3 is made up of 12 amino acids. The CDR3 here is CASGTLSYEQYF. CDR3 nucleotide sequence: TGTGCCTCCGGGACGCTCTCCTACGAGCAGTACTTC.

This clonotype has just a few counts. This chain joins TRBV12-3 or TRBV12-4 and TRBJ2-5; D gene ambiguous. The CDR3 length is 13 residues. With 6 bases removed from V and 4 bases from J, the gap between germline ends came to 12 bases. The CDR3 DNA reads as TGTGCCAGCAGGAGGAGACGGCGAGAGACCCAGTACTTC. Amino acid sequence: CASRRRRRETQYF.

This chain links TRBV11-2 with TRBJ1-2; D gene ambiguous. Germline CDR1 is SGHAT and CDR2 is FQNNGV. The CDR3 loop spans 13 amino acids. V was pared by 5 bases and J by 7 bases, with 14 bases between. The CDR3: CASSAAPLGGYTF. Written as DNA, the CDR3 is TGTGCCAGCAGCGCGGCTCCTCTGGGTGGCTACACCTTC. Combining the CDR3 with reference TRBV11-2 and TRBJ1-2 gives the whole variable domain EAGVAQSPRYKIIEKRQSVAFWCNPISGHATLYWYQQILGQGPKLLIQFQNNGVVDDSQLPKDRFSAERLKGVDSTLKIQPAKLEDSAVYLCASSAAPLGGYTFGSGTRLTVV.

This clonotype has a handful of counts. The chain employs TRBV7-2 and TRBJ2-3, with D possibly called TRBD1 or TRBD2 (6 bases each). Germline CDR1 SGHTA, CDR2 FQGNSA. V lost 2 bases to trimming and J lost 5 bases, with 11 bases between them. This CDR3 contains 14 residues. The CDR3: CASSLRGRRDTQYF. CDR3 sequence (DNA): TGTGCCAGCAGCTTAAGGGGGAGGAGAGATACGCAGTATTTT.

To note about this clonotype: One end of the junction fails to match germline, which may point to a read error. The chain links TRBV11-2 to TRBJ1-1, with a tentative D call TRBD1 (5 bases). The germline gives CDR1 SGHAT, CDR2 FQNNGV. The CDR3 is 10 amino acids. CDR3 sequence: CASSFRVRHF. The DNA for the CDR3 is TGTGCCAGCAGCTTCAGGGTTAGACACTTT.

The rearrangement links TRBV4-3 to TRBJ2-1; D is perhaps TRBD2 (6 bases). The V end lost 2 bases, the J end lost 6 bases, and 11 bases lay between the germline ends. This CDR3 contains 14 residues. Looked up from germline, CDR1 is LGHNA and CDR2 is YSLEER. The DNA of the CDR3 is TGCGCCAGCAGCCAACGGCGGGATGGCAATGAGCAGTTCTTC. Residues: CASSQRRDGNEQFF.

V is TRBV7-9 and J is TRBJ2-3; maybe TRBD2 (5 bases). The CDR3 has 14 amino acids. Between the trimmed V and J ends, which lost 4 bases and 5 bases, there was a span of 13 bases. CDR1 and CDR2 (germline): SEHNR, FQNEAQ (reference sequence). CDR3: CASSSLEGVDTQYF. Written as DNA, the CDR3 is TGTGCCAGCAGCTCTCTCGAGGGAGTAGATACGCAGTATTTT.

In this sample, this clonotype turned up a few times. V usage is TRBV6-2 or TRBV6-3 and J usage is TRBJ2-7; a weak D match, TRBD2 (6 bases). The germline V gene has CDR1 MNHEY and CDR2 SVGEGT. The CDR3 extends over 12 amino acids. V was cut by 3 bases and J by 5 bases, with 8 bases left in between. The CDR3 here is CASSYGGNEQYF. CDR3 nucleotide sequence: TGTGCCAGCAGTTATGGGGGGAACGAGCAGTACTTC.

This clonotype was found once. The chain couples TRBV10-3 to TRBJ1-1, with D maybe TRBD1 (6 bases). Per the germline V gene, CDR1 is ENHRY and CDR2 is SYGVKD. The ends were cut back, 1 base at V and 4 bases at J, with 16 bases in the middle. CDR3 length equals 16 residues. The CDR3 DNA follows: TGTGCCATCAGTGAGTTCCAAGCCGACAGGCCCACTGAAGCTTTCTTT. The encoded protein is CAISEFQADRPTEAFF.

This clonotype was counted between two and nine times. The chain recombines TRBV7-2 with TRBJ1-5; TRBD1 is a possible D gene (6 bases). The CDR3 covers 17 residues. Trimming shortened V by 8 bases and J by 4 bases, and 24 bases separated the two germline ends. CDR1 is SGHTA, CDR2 FQGNSA, per germline. This CDR3 is CASSLLGGRGGNQPQHF. In DNA form, the CDR3 reads TGTGCCAGCTCCCTCCTGGGGGGGCGGGGTGGGAATCAGCCCCAGCATTTT.

The V call is TRBV6-1, the J call TRBJ2-2; perhaps D is TRBD1 or TRBD2 (7 bases each). The germline V gene encodes CDR1 MNHNS and CDR2 SASEGT. Trimming removed 4 bases at V and 1 base at J, with 19 bases between. The CDR3 totals 18 residues. CDR3 sequence: CASSAYRGLLGNTGELFF. The CDR3 nucleotides are TGTGCCAGCAGTGCATACAGGGGACTACTCGGGAACACCGGGGAGCTGTTTTTT.

This clonotype was counted many times. The CDR3 DNA follows: TGTGCCAGCAGCTTAATCCCGGATCTAGAAAACACTGAAGCTTTCTTT. This translates into CASSLIPDLENTEAFF. The chain is built from TRBV7-8 and TRBJ1-1, with no clear D. From germline, CDR1 is SGHVS and CDR2 FQNEAQ. The CDR3 consists of 16 residues. V gave up 2 bases and J gave up 2 bases, with 15 bases separating them. Full variable domain (rest looked up from reference TRBV7-8 and TRBJ1-1): GAGVSQSPRYKVAKRGQDVALRCDPISGHVSLFWYQQALGQGPEFLTYFQNEAQLDKSGLPSDRFFAERPEGSVSTLKIQRTQQEDSAVYLCASSLIPDLENTEAFFGQGTRLTVV.

This sequence joins TRBV27 and TRBJ2-5; D is possibly TRBD2 (6 bases). The V gene lost 7 bases and the J gene lost 2 bases, with 17 bases spanning the gap. Germline V gives CDR1 MNHEY, CDR2 SMNVEV (reference sequence). The CDR3 spans 15 residues. CDR3 sequence (DNA): TGTGCCAGCAAAAAGGGACTCGGGAGTCAAGAGACCCAGTACTTC. It is translated as CASKKGLGSQETQYF.

This clonotype has only a few counts. The chain is built from TRBV6-2 or TRBV6-3 and TRBJ2-7; possibly TRBD2 for D (7 bases). Trimming took off 5 bases at V and 2 bases at J, with 16 bases between the two ends. The germline V gene encodes CDR1 MNHEY and CDR2 SVGEGT. The CDR3 is made up of 15 amino acids. The CDR3 loop is CASSPDRGTTYEQYF. CDR3 DNA: TGTGCCAGCAGTCCGGATAGGGGGACTACCTACGAGCAGTACTTC.

The chain employs TRBV12-3 or TRBV12-4 and TRBJ2-1; 10 nucleotides align to TRBD2. This CDR3 is 15 amino acids long. J gave up 2 bases and V 5 bases, and 3 bases lay outside the gene matches. The CDR3 is CASSPSGSPYNEQFF. The CDR3 DNA follows: TGTGCCAGCAGTCCTAGCGGGAGCCCCTACAATGAGCAGTTCTTC.

The rearrangement links TRBV6-8 to TRBJ2-2, with D possibly matching TRBD2 (5 bases). V was trimmed by 7 bases and J by 5 bases, leaving 14 bases between them. This CDR3 is built from 14 residues. Germline assignment: CDR1 MNHGY and CDR2 SAAAGT. Here the CDR3 DNA reads TGTGCCAGCACCCAAACGAGGGAGACCGGGGAGCTGTTTTTT. It yields the protein CASTQTRETGELFF.